Listed below are T cell receptor beta chains from one sample, sequenced in a study of blood T cell repertoires in COVID-19. The table came from immunoSEQ multiplex PCR; TCRdb's copy has only in-frame clones and leaves some out. Of around 77,000 clones in the sample, 85% to 90% were seen once. Sequenced sample: peripheral blood. These receptors were taken from a man between 65 and 85 years old with active or convalescent COVID-19. Each CDR3 is given with its conserved first and last residue. Fields, in order: CDR3 DNA, CDR3 protein, V gene, J gene, D gene, clone size. A D gene is named only where the DNA matches it firmly. The size field is filled for only some rows; it gives once, few, many or a size class.

cdr3_nt: TGTGCCAGCAGTCTCCGGGGGGGACGGTTCAATCAGCCCCAGCATTTT
cdr3_aa: CASSLRGGRFNQPQHF
v_call: TRBV27
j_call: TRBJ1-5
d_call: NA
clone_size: NA

cdr3_nt: TGTGCCAGCAGCGAGGGGGAGGACCAGGGAGGGGATTATCGGGGCTACACCTTC
cdr3_aa: CASSEGEDQGGDYRGYTF
v_call: TRBV9
j_call: TRBJ1-2
d_call: NA
clone_size: NA

cdr3_nt: TGCGCCAGCAGCCAATCCGTAGCCCAGGGGGGCAACTATGGCTACACCTTC
cdr3_aa: CASSQSVAQGGNYGYTF
v_call: TRBV4-1
j_call: TRBJ1-2
d_call: TRBD1
clone_size: few

cdr3_nt: TGCAGCGTCCAACTAGGCGGGAGGGCCGCCGGGGAGCTGTTTTTT
cdr3_aa: CSVQLGGRAAGELFF
v_call: TRBV29-1
j_call: TRBJ2-2
d_call: TRBD2
clone_size: NA

cdr3_nt: TGTGCCAGCACCTTGTCCCCGGCCTACGAGCAGTACTTC
cdr3_aa: CASTLSPAYEQYF
v_call: TRBV11-2
j_call: TRBJ2-7
d_call: NA
clone_size: once

cdr3_nt: TGTGCCCAAGGACAGGGCGAAGAGACCCAGTACTTC
cdr3_aa: CAQGQGEETQYF
v_call: TRBV30
j_call: TRBJ2-5
d_call: TRBD1
clone_size: once

cdr3_nt: TGTGCCAGTAGCAAGGACACGGGGGGGAGGCCCCAGCATTTT
cdr3_aa: CASSKDTGGRPQHF
v_call: TRBV19
j_call: TRBJ1-5
d_call: NA
clone_size: NA

cdr3_nt: TGTGCCAGCAGCTTAGCCGGCAGGGTCAATCAGCCCCAGCATTTT
cdr3_aa: CASSLAGRVNQPQHF
v_call: TRBV7-2
j_call: TRBJ1-5
d_call: NA
clone_size: NA

cdr3_nt: TGTGCCAGCAGCGTAGTCCAGGCCGGGGAGCTGTTTTTT
cdr3_aa: CASSVVQAGELFF
v_call: TRBV9
j_call: TRBJ2-2
d_call: NA
clone_size: once

cdr3_nt: TGTGCCAGTAGTTGGGACAGGGTCGGGAATGAGCAGTTCTTC
cdr3_aa: CASSWDRVGNEQFF
v_call: TRBV19
j_call: TRBJ2-1
d_call: TRBD1
clone_size: NA

cdr3_nt: TGTGCCAGCAGCTTAGCGTCAGGGCCTTACAATGAGCAGTTCTTC
cdr3_aa: CASSLASGPYNEQFF
v_call: TRBV11-3
j_call: TRBJ2-1
d_call: NA
clone_size: NA

cdr3_nt: TGCGCCAGCAGCCACTCAGGACAGGGGGCGGAAAAACTGTTTTTT
cdr3_aa: CASSHSGQGAEKLFF
v_call: TRBV4-1
j_call: TRBJ1-4
d_call: TRBD1
clone_size: few

cdr3_nt: TGTGCCAGCAGTCCGAGACAGGGACTCACTGAAGCTTTCTTT
cdr3_aa: CASSPRQGLTEAFF
v_call: TRBV2
j_call: TRBJ1-1
d_call: TRBD1
clone_size: few